The clone carrying this T cell receptor (beta chain) turned up a few times. Its antigen is still unknown. Between the trimmed V and J ends, which lost 7 bases and 5 bases, there was a span of 17 bases. The CDR3 is 14 residues long. A single record per CDR3 protein comes from TCRdb applying MiXCR to the reads. This sample yields tens of thousands of distinct CDR3 sequences, of which 20% to 25% are seen a single time; roughly 8.3% belongs to the top ten. This entry comes from a study of type 1 regulatory T cells. The study, taken as a whole, reports: Compared with non-type 1 regulatory T cells, type 1 regulatory T cells showed a more restricted TCR repertoire.

This receptor was taken from a human donor in good health. The chain recombines TRBV12-3 or TRBV12-4 with TRBJ1-1; D possibly corresponds to TRBD1 (6 bases). The sequencing input was cultured type 1 regulatory T (Tr1) cells, either the whole culture or a sorted fraction (not recorded which). The CDR3 reads CASIPSGTYTEAFF. DNA for the CDR3: TGTGCCAGCATTCCCTCGGGGACATATACTGAAGCTTTCTTT.